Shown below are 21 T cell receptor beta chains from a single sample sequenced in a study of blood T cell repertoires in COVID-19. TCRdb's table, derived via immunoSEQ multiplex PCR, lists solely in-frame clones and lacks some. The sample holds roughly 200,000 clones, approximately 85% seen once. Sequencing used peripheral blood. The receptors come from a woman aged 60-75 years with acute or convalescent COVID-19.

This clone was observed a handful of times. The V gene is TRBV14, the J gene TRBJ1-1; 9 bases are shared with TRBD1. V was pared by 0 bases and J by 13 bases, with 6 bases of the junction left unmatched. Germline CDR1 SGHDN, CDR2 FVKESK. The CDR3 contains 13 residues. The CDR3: CASSQEVRDRVFF. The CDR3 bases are TGTGCCAGCAGCCAAGAGGTGCGGGACAGGGTTTTCTTT.

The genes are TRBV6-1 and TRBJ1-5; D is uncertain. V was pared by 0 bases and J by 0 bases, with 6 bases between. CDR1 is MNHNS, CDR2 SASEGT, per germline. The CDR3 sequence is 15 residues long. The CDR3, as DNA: TGTGCCAGCAGTGAAGCACCGGGTAGCAATCAGCCCCAGCATTTT. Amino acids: CASSEAPGSNQPQHF.

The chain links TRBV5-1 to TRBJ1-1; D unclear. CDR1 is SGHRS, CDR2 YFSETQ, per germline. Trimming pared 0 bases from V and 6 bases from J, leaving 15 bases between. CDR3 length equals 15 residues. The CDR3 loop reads CASSLGPPGEAEAFF. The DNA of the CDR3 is TGCGCCAGCAGCTTGGGACCTCCCGGAGAAGCTGAAGCTTTCTTT.

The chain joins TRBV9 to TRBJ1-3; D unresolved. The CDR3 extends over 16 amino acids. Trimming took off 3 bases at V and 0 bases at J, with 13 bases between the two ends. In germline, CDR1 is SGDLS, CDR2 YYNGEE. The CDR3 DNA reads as TGTGCCAGCAGCGCCCCATTGAGCGTCTCTGGAAACACCATATATTTT. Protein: CASSAPLSVSGNTIYF.

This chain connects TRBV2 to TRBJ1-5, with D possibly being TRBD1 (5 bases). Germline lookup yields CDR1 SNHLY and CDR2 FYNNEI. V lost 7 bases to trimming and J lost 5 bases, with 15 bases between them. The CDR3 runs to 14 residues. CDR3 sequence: CASTSAGLDQPQHF. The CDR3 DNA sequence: TGTGCCAGCACCTCGGCAGGGCTAGATCAGCCCCAGCATTTT. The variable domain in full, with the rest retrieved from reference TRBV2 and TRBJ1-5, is EPEVTQTPSHQVTQMGQEVILRCVPISNHLYFYWYRQILGQKVEFLVSFYNNEISEKSEIFDDQFSVERPDGSNFTLKIRSTKLEDSAMYFCASTSAGLDQPQHFGDGTRLSIL.

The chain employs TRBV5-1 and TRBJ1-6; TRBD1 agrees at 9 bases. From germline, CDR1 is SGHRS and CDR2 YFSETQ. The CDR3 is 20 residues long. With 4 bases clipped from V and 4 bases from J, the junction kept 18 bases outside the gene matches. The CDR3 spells CASSPMSRDRAFTYNSPLHF. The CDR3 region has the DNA TGCGCCAGCAGCCCGATGTCCCGGGACAGGGCTTTTACGTATAATTCACCCCTCCACTTT.

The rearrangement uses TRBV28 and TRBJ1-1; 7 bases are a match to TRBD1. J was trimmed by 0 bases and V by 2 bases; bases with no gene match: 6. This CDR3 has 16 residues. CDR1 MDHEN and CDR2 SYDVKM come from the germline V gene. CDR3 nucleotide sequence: TGTGCCAGCAGTTTAGCAGGGGGAATTCTGAACACTGAAGCTTTCTTT. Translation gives CASSLAGGILNTEAFF.

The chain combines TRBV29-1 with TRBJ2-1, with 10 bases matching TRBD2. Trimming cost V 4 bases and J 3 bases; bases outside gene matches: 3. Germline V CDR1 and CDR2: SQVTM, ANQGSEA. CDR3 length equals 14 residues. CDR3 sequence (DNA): TGCAGCGTTGCACTAGCGGGACGCTACAATGAGCAGTTCTTC. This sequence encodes CSVALAGRYNEQFF.

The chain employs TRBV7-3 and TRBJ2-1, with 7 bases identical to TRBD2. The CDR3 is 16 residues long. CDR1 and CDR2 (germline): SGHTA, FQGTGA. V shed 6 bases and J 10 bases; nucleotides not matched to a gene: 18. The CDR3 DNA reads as TGTGCCAGCAGTTATTTGACTAGCACCTCCTTTAGCGAGCAGTTCTTC. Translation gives CASSYLTSTSFSEQFF.

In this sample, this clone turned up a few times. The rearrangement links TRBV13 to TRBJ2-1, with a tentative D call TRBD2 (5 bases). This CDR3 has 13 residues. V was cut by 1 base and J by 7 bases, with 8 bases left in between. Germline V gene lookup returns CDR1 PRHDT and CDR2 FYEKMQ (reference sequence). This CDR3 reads CASSLVSGNEQFF. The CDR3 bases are TGTGCCAGCAGCTTAGTGTCGGGAAATGAGCAGTTCTTC.

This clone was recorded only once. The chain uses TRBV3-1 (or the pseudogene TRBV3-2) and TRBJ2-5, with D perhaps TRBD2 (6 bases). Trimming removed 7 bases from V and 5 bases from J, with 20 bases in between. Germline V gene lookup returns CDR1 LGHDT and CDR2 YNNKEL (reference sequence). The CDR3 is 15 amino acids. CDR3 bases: TGTGCCAGCACCAGCGTAGGCGGCGGGGCCGAGACCCAGTACTTC. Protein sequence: CASTSVGGGAETQYF.

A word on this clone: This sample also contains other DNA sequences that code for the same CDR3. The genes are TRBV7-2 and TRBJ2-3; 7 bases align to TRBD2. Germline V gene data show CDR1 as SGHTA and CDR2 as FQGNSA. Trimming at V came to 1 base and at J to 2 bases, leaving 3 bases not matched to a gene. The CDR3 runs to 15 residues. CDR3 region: CASSLGLAYTDTQYF. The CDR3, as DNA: TGTGCCAGCAGCTTAGGACTAGCTTACACAGATACGCAGTATTTT.

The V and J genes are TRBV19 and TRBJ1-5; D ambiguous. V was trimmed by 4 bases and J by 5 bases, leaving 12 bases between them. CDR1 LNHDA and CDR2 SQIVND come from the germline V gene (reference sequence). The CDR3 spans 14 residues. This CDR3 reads CASSNPGRYQPQHF. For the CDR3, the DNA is TGTGCCAGTAGTAATCCGGGGAGGTATCAGCCCCAGCATTTT.

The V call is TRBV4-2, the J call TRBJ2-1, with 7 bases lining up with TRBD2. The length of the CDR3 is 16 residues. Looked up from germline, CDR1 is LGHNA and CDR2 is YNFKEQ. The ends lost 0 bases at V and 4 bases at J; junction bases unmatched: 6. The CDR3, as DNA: TGTGCCAGCAGCCAAGAAGGGAGGGTAAAGTACAATGAGCAGTTCTTC. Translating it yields CASSQEGRVKYNEQFF.

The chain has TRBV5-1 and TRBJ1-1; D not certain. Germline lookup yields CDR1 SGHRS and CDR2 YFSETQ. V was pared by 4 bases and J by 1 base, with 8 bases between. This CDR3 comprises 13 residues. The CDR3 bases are TGCGCCAGCAGCCGTACAGAGAACACTGAAGCTTTCTTT. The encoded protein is CASSRTENTEAFF.

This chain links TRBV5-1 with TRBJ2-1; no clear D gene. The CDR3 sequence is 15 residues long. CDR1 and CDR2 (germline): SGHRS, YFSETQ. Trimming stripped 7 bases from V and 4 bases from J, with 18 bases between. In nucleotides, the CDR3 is TGCGCCAGCTCCATCCCTGGCGGTCAGTACAATGAGCAGTTCTTC. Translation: CASSIPGGQYNEQFF. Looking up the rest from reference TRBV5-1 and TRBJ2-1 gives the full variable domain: KAGVTQTPRYLIKTRGQQVTLSCSPISGHRSVSWYQQTPGQGLQFLFEYFSETQRNKGNFPGRFSGRQFSNSRSEMNVSTLELGDSALYLCASSIPGGQYNEQFFGPGTRLTVL.

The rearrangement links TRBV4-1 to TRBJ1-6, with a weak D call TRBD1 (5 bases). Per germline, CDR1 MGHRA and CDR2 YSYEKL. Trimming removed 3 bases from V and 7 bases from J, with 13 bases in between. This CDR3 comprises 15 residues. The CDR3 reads CASSHSGTKNSPLHF. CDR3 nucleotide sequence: TGCGCCAGCAGCCATAGTGGGACTAAAAATTCACCCCTCCACTTT.

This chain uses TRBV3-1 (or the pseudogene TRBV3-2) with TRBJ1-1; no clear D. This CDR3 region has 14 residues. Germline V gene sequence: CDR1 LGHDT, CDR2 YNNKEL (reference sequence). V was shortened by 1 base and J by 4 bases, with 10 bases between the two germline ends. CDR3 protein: CASSQGVGSTEAFF. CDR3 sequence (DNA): TGTGCCAGCAGCCAAGGGGTTGGGAGCACTGAAGCTTTCTTT.

The CDR3, as DNA: TGTGCCACCAGCAGAGTACGGAATCAGCCCCAGCATTTT. Translation: CATSRVRNQPQHF. The rearrangement links TRBV15 to TRBJ1-5; D gene ambiguous. This CDR3 has 13 residues. The V gene lost 1 base and the J gene lost 4 bases, with 5 bases spanning the gap. The germline CDR1 and CDR2 sequences are LNHNV and YYDKDF (reference sequence).

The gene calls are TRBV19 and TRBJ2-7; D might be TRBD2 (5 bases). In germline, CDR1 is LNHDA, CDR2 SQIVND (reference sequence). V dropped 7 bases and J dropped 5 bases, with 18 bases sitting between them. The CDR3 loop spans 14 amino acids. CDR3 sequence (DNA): TGTGCCAGTATGTCGGGGAGCGGCATCGACGAGCAGTACTTC. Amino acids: CASMSGSGIDEQYF.

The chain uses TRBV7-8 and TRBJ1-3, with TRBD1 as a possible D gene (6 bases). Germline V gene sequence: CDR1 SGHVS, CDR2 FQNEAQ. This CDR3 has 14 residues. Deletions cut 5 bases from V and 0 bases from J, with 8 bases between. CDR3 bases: TGTGCCAGCAGCCAGGGGATCTCTGGAAACACCATATATTTT. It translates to CASSQGISGNTIYF.